The subject of this entry is one T cell receptor (beta chain). The antigen is undetermined. The V end was cut by 2 bases, the J end by 2 bases, with 9 bases between. CDR1 SGHTA and CDR2 FQGNSA come from the germline V gene. This CDR3 has 15 residues. These data belong to a study of Ad26.COV2.S vaccination and SARS-CoV-2 variants. Study-level background: Ad26.COV2.S was injected intramuscularly once or twice, 56 days apart. Overall study results and limits: Possibly, TCR breadth and depth analyses underestimated total T cell responses. Post-vaccination spike-specific CD8+ and CD4+ T cell responses reportedly had substantial breadth. Vaccinees and placebo recipients showed similar non-spike TCR breadth.

The treatment here: around 19 received Ad26.COV2.S at low or high dose, single or two shots; 5 received placebo; per-sample allocation not given. Sample collection was performed on day 63 after the first vaccine or placebo injection. Profiling relied on immunoSEQ multiplex PCR, and the TCRdb table lists in-frame clones only, not all of them. The sample carries some 480,000 clones, roughly 87% recorded once. The TCR sequence derives from a person aged 18-65 years who received the Ad26.COV2.S COVID-19 vaccine or a placebo. V is TRBV7-2 and J is TRBJ2-2; D gene unclear. Material: peripheral blood, obtained in a trial of Ad26.COV2.S vaccine versus placebo. The CDR3 region has the DNA TGTGCCAGCAGCTTAAGTAGCTCAAACACCGGGGAGCTGTTTTTT. Protein product: CASSLSSSNTGELFF.